Below, one TCR beta chain is given with its context. Its antigen is undetermined. The data stem from a study of radiation and T cells in renal cell carcinoma. Findings and caveats of the study: In blood, top tumor clones expanded by 2 weeks, shrinking by 4.

TCRdb's table, derived via immunoSEQ multiplex PCR, lists solely in-frame clones and lacks some. Here the sample spans some 130,000 clones, more than 75% being singletons. V lost 5 bases and J lost 7, with 11 bases in between. The V gene's germline CDR1 is SGHTA and CDR2 FQGNSA. The CDR3 length is 12 residues. The sample's time point: blood 2 weeks post-SBRT. Treatment given: 15 Gy SBRT to primary tumor, nephrectomy 4 weeks later. This TCR was sampled from a woman in her 70s with renal cell carcinoma. The V and J genes are TRBV7-2 and TRBJ2-5; possibly TRBD2 for D (5 bases). This sample comprised blood, obtained from a patient whose treatment included radiotherapy and nephrectomy. The CDR3: CASSQAVGTQYF. DNA of the CDR3: TGTGCCAGCAGCCAAGCGGTCGGGACCCAGTACTTC.